Below are 23 T cell receptor beta chains sequenced from a single sample in a study of control samples from healthy donors and cancer patients. The data were produced by immunoSEQ multiplex PCR, yet TCRdb's version contains in-frame clones alone and is incomplete. This sample carries 150,000 to 200,000 clones, about nine tenths of them seen once, and the ten largest clones take approximately 1.5%. The sample taken for sequencing was blood. The receptors come from a woman aged 25 to 39 in good health.

On this clone: This sample also contains other DNA sequences that code for the same CDR3. The rearrangement joins TRBV5-6 to TRBJ1-1; no clear D. The V gene's germline CDR1 is SGHDT and CDR2 YYEEEE. V was clipped by 2 bases and J by 3 bases, with 5 bases between them. There are 12 residues in the CDR3. The CDR3 region is CASSLGDTEAFF. For the CDR3, the DNA is TGTGCCAGCAGCTTAGGAGACACTGAAGCTTTCTTT.

The rearrangement links TRBV2 to TRBJ1-6; D might be TRBD1 (5 bases). This CDR3 has 14 residues. Germline V gives CDR1 SNHLY, CDR2 FYNNEI. Trimming took 0 bases from V and 8 from J, leaving 8 bases between them. CDR3 loop: CASSEAGGDSPLHF. The DNA for the CDR3 is TGTGCCAGCAGTGAAGCGGGAGGGGATTCACCCCTCCACTTT.

The chain has TRBV7-2 and TRBJ2-1; D is unresolved. Germline V CDR1 and CDR2: SGHTA, FQGNSA. The V gene lost 1 base and the J gene lost 6 bases, with 7 bases spanning the gap. The CDR3 contains 13 residues. The CDR3 is CASSLVLVNEQFF. CDR3 DNA: TGTGCCAGCAGCTTAGTATTGGTCAATGAGCAGTTCTTC.

The rearrangement joins TRBV19 to TRBJ2-3; 7 bases fit TRBD2. The length of the CDR3 is 14 residues. The V gene's germline CDR1 is LNHDA and CDR2 SQIVND (reference sequence). Trimming at V came to 4 bases and at J to 3 bases, leaving 4 bases not matched to a gene. Here the CDR3 reads CASSSGSYTDTQYF. The DNA for the CDR3 is TGTGCCAGTAGTAGCGGGAGTTATACAGATACGCAGTATTTT. The full variable domain, its missing parts supplied by reference TRBV19 and TRBJ2-3, is DGGITQSPKYLFRKEGQNVTLSCEQNLNHDAMYWYRQDPGQGLRLIYYSQIVNDFQKGDIAEGYSVSREKKESFPLTVTSAQKNPTAFYLCASSSGSYTDTQYFGPGTRLTVL.

The V and J genes are TRBV18 and TRBJ2-3; TRBD1 matches 11 bases. The CDR3 contains 15 residues. Unmatched junction bases numbered 2, after V lost 4 bases and J lost 2 bases. CDR1 KGHSH and CDR2 LQKENI come from the germline V gene. CDR3 protein: CASSRTGGLTDTQYF. CDR3 bases: TGTGCCAGCTCACGGACAGGGGGCCTCACAGATACGCAGTATTTT.

The CDR3 spells CASRPGLADNEQFF. CDR3 nucleotide sequence: TGTGCCAGCAGGCCGGGACTAGCGGACAATGAGCAGTTCTTC. The chain employs TRBV7-2 and TRBJ2-1; 11 bases are shared with TRBD2. Trimming removed 6 bases from V and 5 bases from J; junction bases left unmatched: 3. The CDR3 spans 14 residues. Germline V lookup: CDR1 SGHTA, CDR2 FQGNSA.

The chain is built from TRBV2 and TRBJ2-5; 7 nucleotides agree with TRBD2. The CDR3 loop spans 14 amino acids. V lost 0 bases to trimming and J lost 4 bases; unmatched junction nucleotides: 2. Germline V gene lookup returns CDR1 SNHLY and CDR2 FYNNEI. As DNA, the CDR3 is TGTGCCAGCAGTGAAGCGACTAGCCCAGAGACCCAGTACTTC. Translated: CASSEATSPETQYF.

The chain combines TRBV7-3 with TRBJ2-2; 8 positions agree with TRBD2. V lost 0 bases to trimming and J lost 1 base; unmatched junction nucleotides: 1. The CDR3 length is 16 residues. Germline CDR1 SGHTA, CDR2 FQGTGA. The CDR3, as DNA: TGTGCCAGCAGCTTAACTAGCGGGATGAACACCGGGGAGCTGTTTTTT. This translates into CASSLTSGMNTGELFF.

The chain has TRBV4-2 and TRBJ2-5; 10 nucleotides align to TRBD2. The CDR3 totals 16 residues. V lost 1 base, J lost 7 bases, and 9 bases stayed unmatched. Germline values: CDR1 LGHNA, CDR2 YNFKEQ. The CDR3 DNA sequence: TGTGCCAGCAGCCAAGCCGGGACTAGCGTTGAGGGGACCCAGTACTTC. Protein: CASSQAGTSVEGTQYF.

This chain joins TRBV11-3 and TRBJ2-3; 9 nucleotides align to TRBD1. From germline, CDR1 is SGHNT and CDR2 YENEEA. J was trimmed by 0 bases and V by 4 bases; bases with no gene match: 8. The CDR3 spans 17 residues. CDR3: CASSSGTGTPSTDTQYF. CDR3 sequence (DNA): TGTGCCAGCAGCTCCGGGACAGGGACACCTAGCACAGATACGCAGTATTTT.

There are a few counts of this clone. Other DNA sequences in this specimen translate into the identical CDR3. The chain uses TRBV6-5 and TRBJ1-3; possibly TRBD1 for D (5 bases). The CDR3 is made up of 14 amino acids. CDR1 and CDR2 (germline): MNHEY, SVGAGI. The V and J ends lost 2 bases and 0 bases respectively, with 5 bases between them. CDR3 coding DNA: TGTGCCAGCAGTTACGGGGGCTCTGGAAACACCATATATTTT. Protein sequence: CASSYGGSGNTIYF.

V gene TRBV7-3 combines with J gene TRBJ2-2, with 9 bases identical to TRBD1. This CDR3 has 16 amino acids. Per the germline V gene, CDR1 is SGHTA and CDR2 is FQGTGA. V lost 6 bases to trimming and J lost 1 base; unmatched junction nucleotides: 6. The CDR3 sequence is CASRSTGQGNTGELFF. CDR3 nucleotide sequence: TGTGCCAGCAGATCTACGGGACAGGGGAACACCGGGGAGCTGTTTTTT.

The chain couples TRBV6-5 to TRBJ1-4; D not certain. The CDR3 consists of 13 residues. Germline CDR1 and CDR2: MNHEY and SVGAGI. Trimming cost V 7 bases and J 9 bases, with 15 bases left between them. CDR3 in DNA: TGTGCCAGCACTCTAGGACTGGGTAAAAAACTGTTTTTT. This gives the protein CASTLGLGKKLFF.

The V and J genes are TRBV27 and TRBJ1-4, with 7 bases matching TRBD1. V was pared by 5 bases and J by 7 bases, with 10 bases of the junction left unmatched. Per the germline V gene, CDR1 is MNHEY and CDR2 is SMNVEV (reference sequence). CDR3 size: 15 residues. CDR3 sequence (DNA): TGTGCCAGCAGTCCGTTCACAGGGGAGAGTGAAAAACTGTTTTTT. It is translated as CASSPFTGESEKLFF.

In DNA, the CDR3 is TGTGCCAGCAGCTTGGAAACTAGCGGCACAGATACGCAGTATTTT. It is translated as CASSLETSGTDTQYF. The chain uses TRBV11-1 and TRBJ2-3, with 7 bases lining up with TRBD2. The CDR3 extends over 15 amino acids. CDR1 is SGHAT, CDR2 FQDESV, per germline (reference sequence). The V gene end was trimmed by 3 bases and the J gene end by 1 base; junction bases not matched to a gene: 4. The variable domain in full, completed from reference TRBV11-1 and TRBJ2-3, reads EAEVAQSPRYKITEKSQAVAFWCDPISGHATLYWYRQILGQGPELLVQFQDESVVDDSQLPKDRFSAERLKGVDSTLKIQPAELGDSAMYLCASSLETSGTDTQYFGPGTRLTVL.

The chain has TRBV6-5 and TRBJ1-4; 7 nucleotides agree with TRBD1. Trimming removed 6 bases from V and 5 bases from J; junction bases left unmatched: 3. The CDR3 is made up of 13 amino acids. Germline CDR1 MNHEY, CDR2 SVGAGI. In nucleotides, the CDR3 is TGTGCCAGCAGAACAGGGGCGAATGAAAAACTGTTTTTT. Protein: CASRTGANEKLFF.

V and J are TRBV12-5 and TRBJ2-2; 11 bases are a match to TRBD1. The V and J ends lost 6 bases and 5 bases, in that order; junction bases with no gene match: 8. The CDR3 runs 16 residues. CDR1 is LGHNT, CDR2 FRNRAP, per germline. As DNA, the CDR3 is TGTGCTAGTGGCCCCGGACAGGGGGCGCCTACCGGGGAGCTGTTTTTT. Translating gives CASGPGQGAPTGELFF.

This clone was seen only a few times. This sample includes further DNA sequences coding for the same CDR3. The rearrangement uses TRBV6-4 and TRBJ2-3, with 10 bases matching TRBD2. The CDR3 runs 16 residues. The J segment lost 3 bases and the V segment lost 0 bases, leaving 3 bases of the junction unmatched. Looked up from germline, CDR1 is MRHNA and CDR2 is SNTAGT. CDR3 loop: CASSDSASGGTDTQYF. CDR3 DNA: TGTGCCAGCAGTGACTCGGCTAGCGGGGGTACAGATACGCAGTATTTT.

Only one count was recorded for this clone. The chain carries TRBV28 and TRBJ1-4; D might be TRBD1 (5 bases). V was clipped by 5 bases and J by 7 bases, with 11 bases between them. Germline-derived CDR1 and CDR2 are MDHEN and SYDVKM. CDR3 length: 13 residues. The CDR3 nucleotides are TGTGCCAGCAGTCCCGCCGACAGTGAAAAACTGTTTTTT. Amino acid sequence: CASSPADSEKLFF.

The genes are TRBV5-5 and TRBJ2-2; weak D call: TRBD2 (7 bases). V lost 3 bases and J lost 7, with 16 bases in between. The CDR3 runs 15 residues. The germline CDR1 and CDR2 sequences are SGHKS and YYEKEE (reference sequence). CDR3 sequence (DNA): TGTGCCAGCAGCTGGACAGTTCCGGGGGGCGGGGAGCTGTTTTTT. It translates to CASSWTVPGGGELFF.

This chain joins TRBV6-5 and TRBJ2-7; TRBD1 agrees at 12 bases. Looked up from germline, CDR1 is MNHEY and CDR2 is SVGAGI. J lost 7 bases, V lost 6 bases, and 7 bases had no gene match. This CDR3 has 14 residues. For the CDR3, the DNA is TGTGCCAGCAGGGCGGGACAGGGGGCGCGAGAGCAGTACTTC. This codes for CASRAGQGAREQYF.

J is TRBJ2-3 and V is TRBV2, with D possibly matching TRBD2 (6 bases). Trimming cost V 2 bases and J 2 bases, with 11 bases left between them. The CDR3 loop spans 15 amino acids. CDR1 and CDR2 (germline): SNHLY, FYNNEI. The CDR3, as DNA: TGTGCCAGCAGTGAAACCACGGGGGACACAGATACGCAGTATTTT. Translation: CASSETTGDTDTQYF.

The CDR3 DNA reads TGTGCCAGCAGTAGACTAGCGGGATCGTACGAGCAGTACTTC. This translates into CASSRLAGSYEQYF. The V and J genes are TRBV25-1 and TRBJ2-7; 11 nucleotides agree with TRBD2. The CDR3 spans 14 residues. Trimming at V came to 5 bases and at J to 4 bases, leaving 4 bases not matched to a gene. CDR1 is MGHDK, CDR2 SYGVNS, per germline.